One and the same sample provided the 6 T cell receptor beta chains below, sequenced in a study of early T cells in non-severe SARS-CoV-2 infection. TCRdb itself ran the 5' RACE reads through MiXCR, one entry per CDR3 protein. The sample contains about 67,000 distinct CDR3 sequences, approximately 10% of which appear only once. Sequenced sample: whole blood. Receptors originate from an adult who was a healthcare worker with PCR-confirmed SARS-CoV-2 infection or an uninfected control (not recorded which).

The chain employs TRBV9 and TRBJ1-1, with unresolved D. Germline assignment: CDR1 SGDLS and CDR2 YYNGEE. Trimming took 4 bases from V and 0 from J, leaving 10 bases between them. The length of the CDR3 is 14 residues. The CDR3 sequence is CASSPRWLNTEAFF. The CDR3 DNA is TGTGCCAGCAGCCCCCGATGGTTGAACACTGAAGCTTTCTTT.

This clonotype was observed many times. The rearrangement links TRBV7-6 to TRBJ1-2; possible D gene TRBD1, 5 bases. Germline CDR1 and CDR2: SGHVS and FNYEAQ. V was pared by 4 bases and J by 6 bases, with 15 bases between. This CDR3 contains 14 residues. This CDR3 is CASSSRDSIDGYTF. CDR3 bases: TGTGCCAGCAGCTCACGCGACAGTATTGATGGCTACACCTTC.

This clonotype was observed a handful of times. The chain joins TRBV14 to TRBJ1-3, with D hard to call. Germline CDR1 SGHDN, CDR2 FVKESK. The CDR3 is 15 residues long. V lost 2 bases and J lost 1, with 9 bases in between. CDR3 protein: CASSQRHPSGNTIYF. The CDR3 DNA sequence: TGTGCCAGCAGCCAACGACATCCTTCTGGAAACACCATATATTTT.

In this sample, this clonotype turned up many times. This rearrangement joins TRBV20-1 to TRBJ2-1; 15 bases map to TRBD2. Germline-derived CDR1 and CDR2 are DFQATT and SNEGSKA (reference sequence). This CDR3 is built from 15 residues. V was clipped by 6 bases and J by 7 bases; unmatched bases: 7. The CDR3 region is CSAGLAGGPKNEQFF. The CDR3 DNA follows: TGCAGTGCAGGACTAGCGGGAGGGCCTAAGAATGAGCAGTTCTTC.

This clonotype was counted at least ten times. The rearrangement links TRBV7-8 to TRBJ1-1; the D gene is possibly TRBD1 (5 bases). V lost 7 bases and J 7 bases, leaving 16 bases between the germline ends. The germline V gene encodes CDR1 SGHVS and CDR2 FQNEAQ. CDR3 length: 13 amino acids. The CDR3 reads CASIREQRGEAFF. The CDR3 nucleotides read TGTGCCAGCATCCGGGAGCAGAGGGGTGAAGCTTTCTTT.

CDR3 in amino acids: CASSVDAGEANEQFF. In nucleotides, the CDR3 is TGTGCCAGCAGCGTAGACGCGGGAGAAGCTAATGAGCAGTTCTTC. The J gene is TRBJ2-1, the V gene TRBV9, with 7 bases aligning to TRBD2. The CDR3 length is 15 residues. V gave up 0 bases and J gave up 7 bases; unmatched junction bases: 7. CDR1 SGDLS and CDR2 YYNGEE come from the germline V gene.